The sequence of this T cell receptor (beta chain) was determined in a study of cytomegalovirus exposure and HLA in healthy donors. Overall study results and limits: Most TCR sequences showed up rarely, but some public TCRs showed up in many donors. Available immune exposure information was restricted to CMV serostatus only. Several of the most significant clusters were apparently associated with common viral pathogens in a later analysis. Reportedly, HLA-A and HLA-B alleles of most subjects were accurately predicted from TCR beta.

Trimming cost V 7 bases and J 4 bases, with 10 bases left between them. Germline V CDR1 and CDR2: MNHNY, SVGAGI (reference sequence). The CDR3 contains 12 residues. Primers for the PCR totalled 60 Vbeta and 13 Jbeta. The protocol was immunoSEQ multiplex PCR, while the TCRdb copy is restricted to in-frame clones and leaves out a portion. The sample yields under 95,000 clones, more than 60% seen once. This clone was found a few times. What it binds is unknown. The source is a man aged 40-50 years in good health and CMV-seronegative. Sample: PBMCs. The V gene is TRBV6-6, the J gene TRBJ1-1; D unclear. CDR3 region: CASTPGVTEAFF. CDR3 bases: TGTGCCAGCACCCCAGGTGTCACTGAAGCTTTCTTT.